What follows are 21 T cell receptor beta chains derived from one specimen sequenced in a study of T-cell reconstitution after alpha-beta-depleted transplantation in children. Preparation of the TCRbeta library involved a method that used unique molecular identifiers. TCRdb re-called the PCR reads through MiXCR, storing one row per CDR3 protein. Of 200,000 to 300,000 distinct CDR3 sequences listed, roughly 25% are singletons. Material: PBMCs, obtained before TCRalphabeta/CD19-depleted stem cell transplant. All receptors derive from a girl aged 2 to 9 with Fanconi anemia, due to receive a stem cell transplant.

This clonotype was seen a handful of times. This chain links TRBV20-1 with TRBJ2-1; 10 nucleotides align to TRBD2. CDR3 length: 15 amino acids. Trimming removed 3 bases from V and 4 bases from J; junction bases left unmatched: 6. Germline-derived CDR1 and CDR2 are DFQATT and SNEGSKA (reference sequence). The CDR3 here is CSARTGTSAYNEQFF. The CDR3 DNA sequence: TGCAGTGCTAGGACCGGGACTAGCGCTTACAATGAGCAGTTCTTC.

Ten or more counts support this clonotype. This chain uses TRBV29-1 with TRBJ2-1; D may be TRBD2 (5 bases). V was pared by 3 bases and J by 1 base, with 10 bases between. The germline V gene encodes CDR1 SQVTM and CDR2 ANQGSEA. This CDR3 contains 14 residues. The CDR3 reads CSVDSWESYNEQFF. CDR3 DNA: TGCAGCGTTGATTCGTGGGAGTCCTACAATGAGCAGTTCTTC.

This clonotype was observed many times. The chain recombines TRBV29-1 with TRBJ2-5; a possible D gene is TRBD2 (6 bases). The germline V and J ends were trimmed by 3 bases and 1 base, with 9 bases remaining between them. The germline V gene encodes CDR1 SQVTM and CDR2 ANQGSEA. The CDR3 loop spans 13 amino acids. CDR3 amino acids: CSVDRELQETQYF. CDR3 nucleotide sequence: TGCAGCGTTGATCGGGAGCTCCAAGAGACCCAGTACTTC.

A few counts support this clonotype. The chain couples TRBV21-1 to TRBJ2-7; the table's TRBD1 call for D was not verified on the DNA. TRBV21-1 is given as a pseudogene. This CDR3 has 12 residues. DNA of the CDR3: TGTGCCAGCAGCAAACCGAGACAGGGTGCTTACTTC. This gives the protein CASSKPRQGAYF.

This clonotype was picked up many times. V and J are TRBV20-1 and TRBJ1-2; TRBD1 matches 7 bases. Per germline, CDR1 DFQATT and CDR2 SNEGSKA (reference sequence). The CDR3 is made up of 13 amino acids. The V gene end was trimmed by 6 bases and the J gene end by 0 bases; junction bases not matched to a gene: 4. Here the CDR3 reads CSAPGGPNYGYTF. In DNA, the CDR3 is TGCAGTGCACCAGGGGGGCCTAACTATGGCTACACCTTC.

This clonotype was counted at least ten times. The rearrangement uses TRBV4-2 and TRBJ2-2, with 9 bases identical to TRBD2. Trimming removed 4 bases from V and 7 bases from J; junction bases left unmatched: 10. This CDR3 comprises 16 residues. Germline V gene data show CDR1 as LGHNA and CDR2 as YNFKEQ. Here the CDR3 DNA reads TGTGCCAGCAGCCTAAATAGCGGGAGTTCGGTCGGGGAGCTGTTTTTT. It translates to CASSLNSGSSVGELFF.

This clonotype was seen at least ten times. In DNA, the CDR3 is TGTGCCAGCAGCTCCCCGTTCATGACAGGGGTCTCCTACGAGCAGTACTTC. Translated, it gives CASSSPFMTGVSYEQYF. This chain uses TRBV7-2 with TRBJ2-7; 8 bases are shared with TRBD1. The CDR3 sequence is 17 residues long. V lost 4 bases, J lost 0 bases, and 11 bases stayed unmatched. Germline CDR1 is SGHTA and CDR2 is FQGNSA.

Turning to this clonotype: One end of the junction is discordant with germline, which a read error may explain. This chain uses TRBV7-3 with TRBJ2-1, with D possibly matching TRBD1 (5 bases). Germline-derived CDR1 and CDR2 are SGHTA and FQGTGA. This CDR3 has 14 amino acids. CDR3 residues: CASSLYAGYSEQFF. The CDR3 nucleotides read TGTGCCAGCAGCTTATATGCAGGGTACAGTGAGCAGTTCTTC.

In its sample, this clonotype was seen many times. The chain couples TRBV28 to TRBJ2-7; D gene uncertain. Deletions cut 2 bases from V and 1 base from J, with 6 bases between. This CDR3 has 13 amino acids. Germline values: CDR1 MDHEN, CDR2 SYDVKM. DNA for the CDR3: TGTGCCAGCAGTTTAAGTAGGTCCTACGAGCAGTACTTC. Translation gives CASSLSRSYEQYF.

This chain links TRBV3-1 with TRBJ2-1; 8 positions agree with TRBD2. The V segment lost 7 bases and the J segment 6 bases; nucleotides outside the gene matches: 8. Per germline, CDR1 LGHDT and CDR2 YNNKEL (reference sequence). This CDR3 spans 14 amino acids. The chain's CDR3 is CASINTGGLNEQFF. For the CDR3, the DNA is TGTGCCAGCATTAACACGGGGGGGCTCAATGAGCAGTTCTTC.

The table lists this clonotype with a few counts. CDR3 amino acids: CASSHWTRASTDTQYF. The CDR3 DNA is TGTGCCAGCAGTCATTGGACTAGGGCTAGCACAGATACGCAGTATTTT. This chain uses TRBV6-5 with TRBJ2-3; the match to TRBD2 covers 7 bases. Trimming cost V 5 bases and J 0 bases; bases outside gene matches: 8. This CDR3 has 16 residues. Germline values: CDR1 MNHEY, CDR2 SVGAGI.

This clonotype was seen ten or more times. The rearrangement joins TRBV9 to TRBJ2-1, with 9 bases matching TRBD2. This CDR3 contains 13 residues. Germline V gene sequence: CDR1 SGDLS, CDR2 YYNGEE. Trimming took 0 bases from V and 15 from J; bases not matched to a gene: 7. DNA for the CDR3: TGTGCCAGCAGCGTAGATCTAGCGGGGTACCCGTTCTTC. This encodes CASSVDLAGYPFF. Full variable domain (rest looked up from reference TRBV9 and TRBJ2-1): DSGVTQTPKHLITATGQRVTLRCSPRSGDLSVYWYQQSLDQGLQFLIQYYNGEERAKGNILERFSAQQFPDLHSELNLSSLELGDSALYFCASSVDLAGYPFFGPGTRLTVL.

The chain links TRBV19 to TRBJ1-6, with D possibly matching TRBD1 (6 bases). CDR1 and CDR2 (germline): LNHDA, SQIVND (reference sequence). The germline V and J ends were trimmed by 3 bases and 4 bases, with 10 bases remaining between them. There are 15 residues in the CDR3. The CDR3 loop is CASSIVQGYNSPLHF. The CDR3 DNA is TGTGCCAGTAGTATCGTACAGGGATATAATTCACCCCTCCACTTT.

This clonotype was counted many times. J is TRBJ1-3 and V is TRBV27, with 10 bases identical to TRBD1. The CDR3 runs to 15 residues. V lost 6 bases and J lost 3; bases outside the gene matches: 5. Germline V lookup: CDR1 MNHEY, CDR2 SMNVEV (reference sequence). CDR3 loop: CASSLTGGLGNTIYF. The DNA of the CDR3 is TGTGCCAGCAGCCTGACAGGGGGCCTTGGAAACACCATATATTTT.

Many counts were recorded for this clonotype. The V and J genes are TRBV12-3 or TRBV12-4 and TRBJ1-5; no reliable D call. Between the trimmed V and J ends, which lost 5 bases and 5 bases, there was a span of 4 bases. This CDR3 comprises 11 residues. This chain's CDR3 is CASSNYQPQHF. Here the CDR3 DNA reads TGTGCCAGCAGTAATTATCAGCCCCAGCATTTT.

The table lists this clonotype with many counts. The V call is TRBV29-1, the J call TRBJ1-2, with no clear D. V shed 5 bases and J shed 3 bases, with 10 bases lying between them. Germline V gene lookup returns CDR1 SQVTM and CDR2 ANQGSEA. The CDR3 totals 12 residues. The CDR3 sequence is CSVSGGDYGYTF. In nucleotides, the CDR3 is TGCAGCGTTAGTGGCGGTGACTATGGCTACACCTTC.

This chain joins TRBV20-1 and TRBJ1-4, with D possibly TRBD1 on 6 matching bases. The CDR3 spans 12 residues. Germline V gene sequence: CDR1 DFQATT, CDR2 SNEGSKA (reference sequence). Trimming took off 3 bases at V and 6 bases at J, with 8 bases between the two ends. This chain's CDR3 is CSARSGDEKLFF. The CDR3 coding sequence is TGCAGTGCTAGGTCAGGGGATGAAAAACTGTTTTTT.

This clonotype was seen ten or more times. The J gene is TRBJ2-3, the V gene TRBV7-8, with D tentatively TRBD1 (5 bases). The V end was cut by 5 bases, the J end by 0 bases, with 9 bases between. Germline V CDR1 and CDR2: SGHVS, FQNEAQ. There are 14 residues in the CDR3. In nucleotides, the CDR3 is TGTGCCAGCAGCCCAGGGCCGAGCACAGATACGCAGTATTTT. This gives the protein CASSPGPSTDTQYF.

This clonotype was seen ten or more times. This chain links TRBV29-1 with TRBJ2-1; D uncertain. CDR1 SQVTM and CDR2 ANQGSEA come from the germline V gene. V was shortened by 3 bases and J by 5 bases, with 11 bases between the two germline ends. This CDR3 spans 13 amino acids. CDR3 residues: CSVDFGINNEQFF. The DNA of the CDR3 is TGCAGCGTTGACTTTGGAATTAACAATGAGCAGTTCTTC.

This clonotype was counted between two and nine times. The rearrangement links TRBV7-2 to TRBJ2-2; D gene ambiguous. V was shortened by 2 bases and J by 6 bases, with 10 bases between the two germline ends. The germline CDR1 and CDR2 sequences are SGHTA and FQGNSA. The CDR3 covers 14 residues. The CDR3 DNA sequence: TGTGCCAGCAGCTTACTCGAGTCGGCCGGGGAGCTGTTTTTT. Amino acid sequence: CASSLLESAGELFF.

CDR3 in amino acids: CSVENRENTGELFF. The CDR3 coding sequence is TGCAGCGTTGAAAACAGGGAGAACACCGGGGAGCTGTTTTTT. The rearrangement links TRBV29-1 to TRBJ2-2; weak D call: TRBD1 (6 bases). Germline loops: CDR1 SQVTM, CDR2 ANQGSEA. The CDR3 loop spans 14 amino acids. V lost 2 bases and J lost 1, with 8 bases in between.